This T cell receptor (beta chain) was identified during a study of blood T cell repertoires in COVID-19 (dated by TCRdb to 2020 to 2021). Describing the broader study: Samples from collaborators originated in the United States, Italy and Spain and spanned both the acute and convalescent phases of COVID-19. The prospective study material was composed of cDNA or gDNA derived from T cells, B-cell-depleted T cells, or PBMCs. Deeply sampled blood TCRbeta repertoires from subjects exposed to, actively infected with, or recovered from COVID-19 were included in the dataset. The repertoires were released in a freely available public database intended as a resource for research on the immune response to SARS-CoV-2. Samples were obtained from the ongoing ImmuneRACE study (first 160 participants) and from some 1,200 subjects provided by 6 global collaborators. The sample metadata nearly always contained a de-identified subject ID, COVID-19 status, age in years and sex. HLA class I and class II types, where available, came from metadata supplied by the sample provider rather than from assay-based typing.

A remark on this clone: The antigen it recognizes is unknown. No base-level quality is on record; no much larger clone is a single base apart.

Reading from cysteine to phenylalanine, the CDR3 counts 15 amino acids. Only the CDR3 region is kept as DNA, spanning 45 bases read in frame from base 1. CDR1 MGHRA and CDR2 YSYEKL were looked up in the germline V gene. The germline V and J ends show losses of 4 bases and 6 bases respectively, and no gene match explains 11 bases of the junction. The immunoSEQ Assay, a bias-controlled multiplex PCR, was used to amplify TCRbeta CDR3 regions from genomic DNA. On the study's bioinformatics: Within the assay, amplification of reference gene primers was used to estimate how many nucleated cells each sample contained. To quantify the absolute abundance of each unique TCRbeta CDR3 rearrangement, sequence reads were collapsed and filtered. For each sample, productive Simpson clonality was calculated as the square root of Simpson's diversity index over productive rearrangements. Sourced from immuneACCESS, this table was stored by TCRdb with only in-frame sequences that have V and J called. A share of the clones is absent; for the studies checked, an unresolved V gene accounts for under half, and the remainder has no known explanation. Clone size and the V and J calls come from that table; the DNA yielded D and trimming. Here the sample has 80,000 or so clones; approximately 78% occur a single time. The leading ten clones occupy over 7% of the sample.

Each collaborating institution followed its own protocols to collect whole blood in K2EDTA tubes. For TCRbeta analysis, collaborators shipped samples in one of three forms: frozen whole blood, isolated PBMCs, or DNA extracted from either of those sample types. The study at large found these results: How much clinical and demographic metadata was included differed by source and by participant, and the metadata was provided uncurated.

This receptor was identified in a human donor in a cohort sampled during active COVID-19. The chain is made from TRBV4-1 and TRBJ2-7; 8 junctional bases match TRBD1. Input material: peripheral blood. CDR3 loop: CASSPFRQGLLEQYF. The DNA reads TGCGCCAGCAGCCCTTTCAGACAGGGGCTGCTCGAGCAGTACTTC.